The clone carrying this T cell receptor (beta chain) was counted many times. One entry per CDR3 protein, called by TCRdb with MiXCR from the 5' RACE reads. Of approximately 100,000 distinct CDR3 sequences listed, roughly 4% were seen once; the top ten hold 5% to 7.5%. The source of the sample is a study of neurological immune-mediated disorders. The CDR3 extends over 13 amino acids. Germline V gene data show CDR1 as SGHTA and CDR2 as FQGNSA. J gave up 1 base and V 6 bases, and 2 bases lay outside the gene matches. Sample: PBMCs. The sequence came from a young woman with multiple sclerosis. The chain links TRBV7-2 to TRBJ2-5, with 7 positions matching TRBD1. The DNA of the CDR3 is TGTGCCAGCAGGCGGACAGGCCAAGAGACCCAGTACTTC. It is translated as CASRRTGQETQYF.